A selection of T cell receptor beta chains follows, all from one sample in a study of a mutant IDH1 vaccine in newly diagnosed glioma. No antigens are known for them. TCRdb's table, derived via immunoSEQ multiplex PCR, lists solely in-frame clones and lacks some. The data contain about 33,000 clones, around 87% of them singletons. Sequences were derived from PBMCs, sampled from a glioma patient whose treatment included an IDH1 peptide vaccine. These receptors all come from a man aged 40-55 years with glioma. The CDR3 runs from the conserved cysteine through the conserved F or W. The D gene is left open where the match is weak. The size field is filled for only some rows; it gives once, few, many or a size class.

CDR3 length	D gene	clone size	V gene	J gene	CDR3 DNA	CDR3 protein
13	-	-	TRBV7-8	TRBJ1-1	TGTGCCAGCAGCTGGGGACAGAACACTGAAGCTTTCTTT	CASSWGQNTEAFF
17	TRBD2	once	TRBV27	TRBJ2-4	TGTGCCAGCAGTTTAATCGGTAGCGGGGGGGCCGGAAACATTCAGTACTTC	CASSLIGSGGAGNIQYF
14	TRBD1	-	TRBV27	TRBJ1-6	TGTGCCAGCAGTCCGGACAGGGTGTATTCACCCCTCCACTTT	CASSPDRVYSPLHF
14	-	-	TRBV15	TRBJ2-2	TGTGCCACCAGCGGGGCTATGAACACCGGGGAGCTGTTTTTT	CATSGAMNTGELFF
13	TRBD1	-	TRBV30	TRBJ1-2	TGTGCCTGGACTCTCGACAGGGGCTATGGCTACACCTTC	CAWTLDRGYGYTF
15	-	once	TRBV28	TRBJ2-1	TGTGCCAGCAGTGTCCCCGGGACCGACGACAATGAGCAGTTCTTC	CASSVPGTDDNEQFF
14	-	-	TRBV5-6	TRBJ1-6	TGTGCCAGCAGCTTGGGGCATGGGAATTCACCCCTCCACTTT	CASSLGHGNSPLHF
14	-	-	TRBV11-2	TRBJ2-1	TGTGCCAGCAGCTTAGTAGGGTCTTACAATGAGCAGTTCTTC	CASSLVGSYNEQFF
15	-	-	TRBV18	TRBJ1-3	TGTGCCAGCTCACCTCGGCCGCGCTCTGGAAACACCATATATTTT	CASSPRPRSGNTIYF
16	TRBD2	-	TRBV27	TRBJ2-1	TGTGCCAGCAGCTCCTGGGGGACTAGCGGGAGCAATGAGCAGTTCTTC	CASSSWGTSGSNEQFF
18	-	once	TRBV4-1	TRBJ2-2	TGCGCCAGCAGCCTGGTTTTAGGGGGAGGGAAGAACACCGGGGAGCTGTTTTTT	CASSLVLGGGKNTGELFF
12	-	-	TRBV10-3	TRBJ1-5	TGTGCCTCCCCCCTTGTGGATCAGCCCCAGCATTTT	CASPLVDQPQHF
18	TRBD1	-	TRBV4-2	TRBJ1-1	TGTGCCAGCAGCCCCCGAGGGCAGGGGGTGGGTTTGGACACTGAAGCTTTCTTT	CASSPRGQGVGLDTEAFF
13	-	-	TRBV10-3	TRBJ2-5	TGTGCCATCAGTGAGTGGCAGGGGGAGACCCAGTACTTC	CAISEWQGETQYF
14	-	-	TRBV7-9	TRBJ2-1	TGTGCCAGCAGCTTAGAATCCCCAGCTCATGAGCAGTTCTTC	CASSLESPAHEQFF
14	-	-	TRBV5-4	TRBJ1-2	TGTGCCAGCAGCTCCTACACAGCTAACTATGGCTACACCTTC	CASSSYTANYGYTF
14	-	-	TRBV28	TRBJ2-3	TGTGCCAGCAGTTTAACGGGAGAGGCAGATACGCAGTATTTT	CASSLTGEADTQYF
17	TRBD1	-	TRBV6-1	TRBJ1-6	TGTGCCAGCAGTGAAGGAGGACAGGGTGGTTATAATTCACCCCTCCACTTT	CASSEGGQGGYNSPLHF
14	-	once	TRBV28	TRBJ2-7	TGTGCCAGCAGTCCCCTGGGACGGAACTACGAGCAGTACTTC	CASSPLGRNYEQYF
15	-	-	TRBV7-8	TRBJ2-7	TGTGCCAGCAGCTCAACCCGGGACTTTTCCTACGAGCAGTACTTC	CASSSTRDFSYEQYF
15	-	-	TRBV10-3	TRBJ1-4	TGTGCCATCAGTGAGGGGACAAGCTTTAATGAAAAACTGTTTTTT	CAISEGTSFNEKLFF
11	-	-	TRBV29-1	TRBJ1-1	TGCAGCGTTTCCCCCAGTATTGAAGCTTTCTTT	CSVSPSIEAFF
13	-	-	TRBV19	TRBJ1-4	TGTGCCAGTAGTACTACGGGTAATGAAAAACTGTTTTTT	CASSTTGNEKLFF
14	-	-	TRBV5-1	TRBJ2-3	TGCGCCAGCAGCTTGGCACCAGGGGCAGATACGCAGTATTTT	CASSLAPGADTQYF
14	-	once	TRBV7-9	TRBJ1-4	TGTGCCAGCAGCTTAAGTCTGTCTAATGAAAAACTGTTTTTT	CASSLSLSNEKLFF
13	-	-	TRBV6-1	TRBJ2-7	TGTGCCAGCAGTGTACAGGGCTCCTACGAGCAGTACTTC	CASSVQGSYEQYF
13	-	-	TRBV4-3	TRBJ2-2	TGCGCCAGCAGCCCTAGCGTGTCCGGGGAGCTGTTTTTT	CASSPSVSGELFF
13	-	once	TRBV2	TRBJ2-1	TGTGCCAGCAATGAGGTCCGTAACAATGAGCAGTTCTTC	CASNEVRNNEQFF
14	-	-	TRBV6-1	TRBJ2-3	TGTGCCAGCAGTGAAGGGTCGGGCACAGATACGCAGTATTTT	CASSEGSGTDTQYF
15	-	-	TRBV14	TRBJ1-4	TGTGCCAGCAGCCCTTTGGGGAGAACTAATGAAAAACTGTTTTTT	CASSPLGRTNEKLFF
15	-	once	TRBV28	TRBJ2-7	TGTGCCAGCAGTTTGAGTCGTCAGCGTCCCTACGAGGGGTACTTC	CASSLSRQRPYEGYF
16	TRBD2	-	TRBV2	TRBJ2-2	TGTGCCAGCAGGGTCGCTAGCGGGAGGGTCACCGGGGAGCTGTTTTTT	CASRVASGRVTGELFF
13	-	-	TRBV6-5	TRBJ1-1	TGTGCCAGCAGCCCCGCCGGCCGTTATGAAGCTTTCTTT	CASSPAGRYEAFF
18	-	-	TRBV11-2	TRBJ2-6	TGTGCCAGCAGCAGCCCTACGACAACGCCTGCCGGGGCCAACGTCCTGACTTTC	CASSSPTTTPAGANVLTF
15	TRBD1	-	TRBV29-1	TRBJ2-1	TGCAGCGTCGCGACCGGGACAGGGACCTACAATGAGCAGTTCTTC	CSVATGTGTYNEQFF
13	-	few	TRBV30	TRBJ2-4	TGTGCCTGGAGTGTACAGGGACCTGGCATTCAGTACTTC	CAWSVQGPGIQYF
16	TRBD2	-	TRBV4-1	TRBJ2-1	TGCGCCAGCAGCCAAGTCAGCGGGGGGCTCCTCAATGAGCAGTTCTTC	CASSQVSGGLLNEQFF
14	-	-	TRBV5-6	TRBJ2-2	TGTGCCAGCAGCTTGGGACAGCGGACCGGGGAGCTGTTTTTT	CASSLGQRTGELFF
15	-	-	TRBV6-1	TRBJ2-2	TGTGCCAGCCTCTCGTTTGGCCCGAACACCGGGGAGCTGTTTTTT	CASLSFGPNTGELFF
14	-	-	TRBV28	TRBJ1-5	TGTGCCAGCAGTTTCTCTTTAGTCAATCAGCCCCAGCATTTT	CASSFSLVNQPQHF
13	-	-	TRBV7-9	TRBJ2-5	TGTGCCAGCAGCCGCCCTGGTCAAGAGACCCAGTACTTC	CASSRPGQETQYF
15	TRBD2	medium-sized	TRBV2	TRBJ2-7	TGTGCCAGCAGTGACCCCGGGACTAGCCCAAGGGAGCAGTACTTC	CASSDPGTSPREQYF
17	TRBD1	-	TRBV9	TRBJ2-3	TGTGCCAGCAGCGCCCGACCGGACAGGGGGATCACAGATACGCAGTATTTT	CASSARPDRGITDTQYF
15	-	-	TRBV7-9	TRBJ1-5	TGTGCCAGCAGTAAATCGGACAGAGGCAATCAGCCCCAGCATTTT	CASSKSDRGNQPQHF
15	-	-	TRBV29-1	TRBJ2-6	TGCAGCGTTGAAGTCCGCCTGATTGGGGCCAACGTCCTGACTTTC	CSVEVRLIGANVLTF
14	-	-	TRBV27	TRBJ2-1	TGTGCCAGCAGTATCCTAGCGAGATACAATGAGCAGTTCTTC	CASSILARYNEQFF